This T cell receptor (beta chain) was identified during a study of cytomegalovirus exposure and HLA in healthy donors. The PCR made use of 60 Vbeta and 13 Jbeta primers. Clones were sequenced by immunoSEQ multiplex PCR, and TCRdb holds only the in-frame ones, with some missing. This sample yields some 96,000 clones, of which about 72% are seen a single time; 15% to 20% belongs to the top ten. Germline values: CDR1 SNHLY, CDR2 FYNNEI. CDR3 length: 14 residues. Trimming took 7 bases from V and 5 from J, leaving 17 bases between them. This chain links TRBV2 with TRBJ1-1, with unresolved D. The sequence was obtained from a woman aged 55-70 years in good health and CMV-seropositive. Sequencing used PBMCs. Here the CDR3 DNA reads TGTGCCAGCAAAGCTCCGTCGTGGGAGACTGAAGCTTTCTTT. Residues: CASKAPSWETEAFF.